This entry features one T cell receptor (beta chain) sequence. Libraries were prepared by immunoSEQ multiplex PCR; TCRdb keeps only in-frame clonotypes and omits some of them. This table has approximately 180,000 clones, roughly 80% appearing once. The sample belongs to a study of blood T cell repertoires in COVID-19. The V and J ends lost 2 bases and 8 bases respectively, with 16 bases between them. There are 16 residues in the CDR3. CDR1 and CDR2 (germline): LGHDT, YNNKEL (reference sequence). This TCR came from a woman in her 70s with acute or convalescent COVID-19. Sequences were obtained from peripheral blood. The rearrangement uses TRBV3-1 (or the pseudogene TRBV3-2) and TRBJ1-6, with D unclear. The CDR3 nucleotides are TGTGCCAGCAGCCAATTTCTAGGCGACGGGGATTCACCCCTCCACTTT. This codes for CASSQFLGDGDSPLHF.